Below, one T cell receptor beta chain is given with its context. The sample originates from a study of blood T cell repertoires in COVID-19. Study information: PBMCs, B-cell-depleted T cells, or T cells provided the cDNA or gDNA that made up the material.

Generated by immunoSEQ multiplex PCR, the TCRdb table keeps only in-frame clones and is missing some. The repertoire includes roughly 200,000 clones, approximately 85% of them detected once, and less than 9% sits in the top ten. This CDR3 is 16 amino acids long. CDR1 and CDR2 (germline): SGHNT, YENEEA. Germline trimming cut 5 bases from V and 2 bases from J; bases unmatched to any gene: 5. The TCR originated in a woman aged 60 to 75 with acute or convalescent COVID-19. This sequence joins TRBV11-3 and TRBJ2-1; 11 positions match TRBD2. Sequencing was carried out using peripheral blood. The DNA for the CDR3 is TGTGCCAGCAGCCCCTTAGCGGGAGGGACCTACAATGAGCAGTTCTTC. Translated: CASSPLAGGTYNEQFF.